One sample yielded the 29 T cell receptor beta chains listed below, sequenced in a study of blood T cells in healthy people across ages. The second PCR ran roughly 6 to 11 cycles with a sample-barcoded 5' primer and J-beta primers. TCRdb re-analysed the 5' RACE reads in MiXCR, keeping a single row per CDR3 protein. The table shows about 970,000 distinct CDR3 sequences, with 51% occurring only once. The sequenced material came from blood. These receptors all come from a woman in her fifties or sixties in good health.

This clonotype was counted between two and nine times. V is TRBV5-1 and J is TRBJ2-1, with D perhaps TRBD1 or TRBD2 (5 bases each). The CDR3 totals 15 residues. V was clipped by 4 bases and J by 3 bases, with 14 bases between them. Germline assignment: CDR1 SGHRS and CDR2 YFSETQ. CDR3: CASSLSGPNYNEQFF. The CDR3, as DNA: TGCGCCAGCAGCCTTTCGGGACCGAACTACAATGAGCAGTTCTTC.

In the case of this clonotype: Relative to the germline gene, one junction end is altered; a read error may explain this. V is TRBV20-1 and J is TRBJ2-1; D uncertain. Germline V gives CDR1 DFQATT, CDR2 SNEGSKA (reference sequence). The CDR3 extends over 12 amino acids. The CDR3 nucleotides read TGCAGTGCTAGACCCATACCGGATGAACAGTTCTTC. Encoded protein: CSARPIPDEQFF.

The DNA for the CDR3 is TGCGCCAGCGGAGAGGACAGGGGCCTGTCTGGCTACACCTTC. Encoded protein: CASGEDRGLSGYTF. This sequence joins TRBV5-1 and TRBJ1-2, with 9 bases that match TRBD1. Trimming took 7 bases from V and 7 from J; bases not matched to a gene: 11. The CDR3 totals 14 residues. Germline V gives CDR1 SGHRS, CDR2 YFSETQ.

The V gene is TRBV4-3, the J gene TRBJ1-4; D is undetermined. Trimming stripped 1 base from V and 7 bases from J, with 19 bases between. The germline CDR1 and CDR2 sequences are LGHNA and YSLEER. CDR3 length equals 17 residues. The CDR3 bases are TGCGCCAGCAGCCAAGTATGGAGCCGAGGGAGCAGTGAAAAACTGTTTTTT. Amino acid sequence: CASSQVWSRGSSEKLFF.

The chain is built from TRBV5-1 and TRBJ2-1; 10 bases map to TRBD2. The length of the CDR3 is 20 residues. Germline assignment: CDR1 SGHRS and CDR2 YFSETQ. V shed 1 base and J 6 bases; nucleotides not matched to a gene: 19. CDR3 sequence (DNA): TGCGCCAGCAGCTTGCCCGGGTTCGGAACTAGCGGGAACTGGAGCAATGAGCAGTTCTTC. This codes for CASSLPGFGTSGNWSNEQFF.

The chain uses TRBV29-1 and TRBJ2-5, with unresolved D. The CDR3 consists of 11 residues. Trimming stripped 7 bases from V and 1 base from J, with 7 bases between. In germline, CDR1 is SQVTM, CDR2 ANQGSEA. The chain's CDR3 is CSGQSQETQYF. DNA of the CDR3: TGCAGCGGCCAAAGCCAAGAGACCCAGTACTTC. The full variable domain, rest sourced from reference TRBV29-1 and TRBJ2-5, is SAVISQKPSRDICQRGTSLTIQCQVDSQVTMMFWYRQQPGQSLTLIATANQGSEATYESGFVIDKFPISRPNLTFSTLTVSNMSPEDSSIYLCSGQSQETQYFGPGTRLLVL.

The chain couples TRBV29-1 to TRBJ1-4, with a tentative D call TRBD1 (5 bases). This CDR3 spans 14 amino acids. Germline V gene lookup returns CDR1 SQVTM and CDR2 ANQGSEA. V shed 6 bases and J shed 8 bases, with 19 bases lying between them. The CDR3 here is CSVPGPQMEEKLFF. The CDR3 bases are TGCAGCGTGCCGGGACCTCAAATGGAGGAAAAACTGTTTTTT. Full variable domain (missing parts from reference TRBV29-1 and TRBJ1-4): SAVISQKPSRDICQRGTSLTIQCQVDSQVTMMFWYRQQPGQSLTLIATANQGSEATYESGFVIDKFPISRPNLTFSTLTVSNMSPEDSSIYLCSVPGPQMEEKLFFGSGTQLSVL.

This clonotype was recorded many times. J is TRBJ2-1 and V is TRBV6-5; D is undetermined. Trimming stripped 4 bases from V and 0 bases from J, with 10 bases between. CDR1 and CDR2 (germline): MNHEY, SVGAGI. This CDR3 comprises 15 residues. CDR3 nucleotide sequence: TGTGCCAGCAGTTTATCGGGCAGCTCCTACAATGAGCAGTTCTTC. It translates to CASSLSGSSYNEQFF.

CDR3 sequence: CSAHLDRSSFNQPQHF. CDR3 in DNA: TGCAGTGCGCATTTGGACAGGTCAAGTTTCAATCAGCCCCAGCATTTT. The V call is TRBV20-1, the J call TRBJ1-5; 7 bases map to TRBD1. CDR3 length: 16 amino acids. The trim removed 6 bases at V and 3 bases at J, leaving 14 bases unmatched. Germline V gene sequence: CDR1 DFQATT, CDR2 SNEGSKA (reference sequence).

J is TRBJ2-1 and V is TRBV30, with D uncertain. Germline CDR1 GTSNPN, CDR2 SVGIG (reference sequence). V lost 5 bases to trimming and J lost 7 bases, with 12 bases between them. The CDR3 covers 12 residues. The DNA of the CDR3 is TGTGCCTGGGCCTTGTTGTTAAATGAGCAGTTCTTC. Amino acids: CAWALLLNEQFF.

This clonotype was seen more than once but under ten times. The chain has TRBV10-3 and TRBJ2-7; D unclear. The CDR3 has 12 residues. The V gene's germline CDR1 is ENHRY and CDR2 SYGVKD. V was cut by 3 bases and J by 4 bases, with 7 bases left in between. CDR3 region: CAISERSYEQYF. CDR3 nucleotide sequence: TGTGCCATCAGTGAAAGGAGTTACGAGCAGTACTTC.

The genes are TRBV5-1 and TRBJ2-3; the D gene is possibly TRBD2 (5 bases). Germline V gene sequence: CDR1 SGHRS, CDR2 YFSETQ. The CDR3 loop spans 17 amino acids. Trimming left V 0 bases short and J 3 bases short, with 17 bases between. In DNA form, the CDR3 reads TGCGCCAGCAGCTTGGCACTAGTGGGAGTCAAGACAGATACGCAGTATTTT. Amino acid sequence: CASSLALVGVKTDTQYF.

This clonotype has only a few counts. The rearrangement joins TRBV2 to TRBJ2-1, with 11 nucleotides matching TRBD2. V lost 5 bases and J lost 2; bases outside the gene matches: 2. The germline V gene encodes CDR1 SNHLY and CDR2 FYNNEI. This CDR3 comprises 15 residues. The CDR3 loop reads CASSRLAGTYNEQFF. The CDR3 DNA reads TGTGCCAGCAGTCGACTAGCGGGAACCTACAATGAGCAGTTCTTC. Variable domain in full (rest from reference TRBV2 and TRBJ2-1): EPEVTQTPSHQVTQMGQEVILRCVPISNHLYFYWYRQILGQKVEFLVSFYNNEISEKSEIFDDQFSVERPDGSNFTLKIRSTKLEDSAMYFCASSRLAGTYNEQFFGPGTRLTVL.

The rearrangement joins TRBV3-1 to TRBJ2-5; either TRBD1 or TRBD2 may fit D (7 bases each). V lost 1 base to trimming and J lost 5 bases, with 20 bases between them. Per germline, CDR1 LGHDT and CDR2 YNNKEL (reference sequence). This CDR3 spans 17 amino acids. The CDR3 coding sequence is TGTGCCAGCAGCCAAGTTCTTGGGGGAGGGGGCCGGGAGACCCAGTACTTC. Residues: CASSQVLGGGGRETQYF.

This clonotype was counted between two and nine times. The rearrangement joins TRBV28 to TRBJ2-7, with TRBD2 identical over 7 bases. This CDR3 has 13 residues. V dropped 6 bases and J dropped 6; count of bases not matched to a gene: 8. Germline CDR1 and CDR2: MDHEN and SYDVKM. The CDR3 DNA sequence: TGTGCCAGCAGCGCGGGAGATCGGGGCGAGCAGTACTTC. Translation gives CASSAGDRGEQYF.

This clonotype was detected a few times. The J gene is TRBJ2-1, the V gene TRBV27; 7 positions agree with TRBD1. After removal of 5 bases from V and 4 bases from J, the junction contained 5 bases not matched to a gene. The CDR3 contains 14 residues. Germline V CDR1 and CDR2: MNHEY, SMNVEV (reference sequence). Here the CDR3 DNA reads TGTGCCAGCAGTAAACCGGGACAGTACAATGAGCAGTTCTTC. Protein product: CASSKPGQYNEQFF.

V gene TRBV20-1 combines with J gene TRBJ2-1, with D perhaps TRBD1 or TRBD2 (7 bases each). The CDR3 sequence is 16 residues long. V shed 6 bases and J shed 7 bases, with 25 bases lying between them. Germline V lookup: CDR1 DFQATT, CDR2 SNEGSKA (reference sequence). CDR3 sequence: CSAHRGGSSGVNEQFF. CDR3 DNA: TGCAGTGCCCATAGAGGGGGCTCTAGCGGTGTTAATGAGCAGTTCTTC.

The chain uses TRBV4-3 and TRBJ2-7; 7 positions match TRBD2. The CDR3 contains 16 residues. Losses at the gene ends were 1 base for V and 0 bases for J; bases not matched to a gene: 6. From germline, CDR1 is LGHNA and CDR2 YSLEER. The CDR3 bases are TGCGCCAGCAGCCAAGGTCTAGCGGCTGCCTCCTACGAGCAGTACTTC. Amino acid sequence: CASSQGLAAASYEQYF.

The rearrangement links TRBV5-1 to TRBJ2-1, with D possibly TRBD2 on 5 matching bases. V gave up 2 bases and J gave up 4 bases, with 13 bases separating them. Germline CDR1 is SGHRS and CDR2 is YFSETQ. The CDR3 loop spans 15 amino acids. The CDR3 nucleotides are TGCGCCAGCAGCTTAATTGCGGGTCAGTACAATGAGCAGTTCTTC. Translating it yields CASSLIAGQYNEQFF.

CDR3 amino acids: CASSGIHYGYTF. Here the CDR3 DNA reads TGTGCCAGCAGCGGTATTCACTATGGCTACACCTTC. J is TRBJ1-2 and V is TRBV9, with D hard to call. CDR3 size: 12 residues. Between the trimmed V and J ends, which lost 3 bases and 3 bases, there was a span of 6 bases. Germline V gene sequence: CDR1 SGDLS, CDR2 YYNGEE. The variable domain in full, completed from reference TRBV9 and TRBJ1-2, reads DSGVTQTPKHLITATGQRVTLRCSPRSGDLSVYWYQQSLDQGLQFLIQYYNGEERAKGNILERFSAQQFPDLHSELNLSSLELGDSALYFCASSGIHYGYTFGSGTRLTVV.

Worth noting for this clonotype: Sequence at one end of the junction differs from germline and may be a read error. The genes are TRBV5-1 and TRBJ1-6; 9 bases map to TRBD1. CDR1 is SGHRS and CDR2 is YFSETQ in the germline V gene. The CDR3 length is 15 residues. Here the CDR3 reads CVSSPGQGNSSPLHF. The CDR3, as DNA: TGCGTCAGCAGCCCCGGACAGGGGAATAGTTCACCCCTCCACTTT.

The V call is TRBV29-1, the J call TRBJ2-3; D call uncertain. This CDR3 is 13 amino acids long. Germline CDR1 SQVTM, CDR2 ANQGSEA. The V and J ends lost 2 bases and 3 bases respectively, with 9 bases between them. CDR3 residues: CSVERMGTDTQYF. The CDR3 bases are TGCAGCGTTGAAAGAATGGGAACAGATACGCAGTATTTT.

This clonotype was detected a few times. The chain is built from TRBV6-2 or TRBV6-3 and TRBJ2-3, with D unresolved. Per germline, CDR1 MNHEY and CDR2 SVGEGT. Trimming took off 4 bases at V and 4 bases at J, with 18 bases between the two ends. The length of the CDR3 is 16 residues. The CDR3 reads CASSWVSEPVPDTQYF. Here the CDR3 DNA reads TGTGCCAGCAGTTGGGTCTCTGAGCCGGTCCCAGATACGCAGTATTTT.

This chain joins TRBV5-5 and TRBJ2-1; D remains ambiguous. V lost 0 bases, J lost 8 bases, and 12 bases lay in between. The CDR3 length is 14 residues. Germline CDR1 is SGHKS and CDR2 is YYEKEE (reference sequence). The CDR3, as DNA: TGTGCCAGCAGCTTGGCCGGCGATTTCCATGAGCAGTTCTTC. This translates into CASSLAGDFHEQFF.

CDR3: CASSERTRSIDTQYF. The CDR3 region has the DNA TGTGCCAGCAGCGAAAGGACAAGGTCGATAGATACGCAGTATTTT. This chain links TRBV12-3 or TRBV12-4 with TRBJ2-3; the D gene is possibly TRBD1 (5 bases). With 6 bases removed from V and 5 bases from J, the gap between germline ends came to 18 bases. This CDR3 is built from 15 residues.

The chain links TRBV6-2 or TRBV6-3 to TRBJ1-1; D is undetermined. CDR1 MNHEY and CDR2 SVGEGT come from the germline V gene. V was clipped by 6 bases and J by 0 bases, with 5 bases between them. This CDR3 spans 12 amino acids. The CDR3 sequence: CASRCLNTEAFF. The DNA for the CDR3 is TGTGCCAGCAGGTGCTTGAACACTGAAGCTTTCTTT.

The chain joins TRBV6-1 to TRBJ2-6; TRBD2 might be the D (7 bases). Germline V gene sequence: CDR1 MNHNS, CDR2 SASEGT. Trimming took off 1 base at V and 3 bases at J, with 10 bases between the two ends. The CDR3 spans 16 residues. CDR3 sequence (DNA): TGTGCCAGCAGTGAAGTCGGGGGGCTTGGGGCCAACGTCCTGACTTTC. Translated, it gives CASSEVGGLGANVLTF.

The CDR3 protein is CSVGAPGQSNYGYTF. The DNA for the CDR3 is TGCAGCGTGGGGGCCCCGGGACAGTCTAACTATGGCTACACCTTC. The chain is built from TRBV29-1 and TRBJ1-2; 7 bases fit TRBD1. The germline gives CDR1 SQVTM, CDR2 ANQGSEA. Losses at the gene ends were 6 bases for V and 0 bases for J; bases not matched to a gene: 10. This CDR3 comprises 15 residues. Full variable domain (rest looked up from reference TRBV29-1 and TRBJ1-2): SAVISQKPSRDICQRGTSLTIQCQVDSQVTMMFWYRQQPGQSLTLIATANQGSEATYESGFVIDKFPISRPNLTFSTLTVSNMSPEDSSIYLCSVGAPGQSNYGYTFGSGTRLTVV.

This clonotype has only one observation. The chain carries TRBV5-4 and TRBJ1-4; TRBD1 matches 10 bases. The length of the CDR3 is 17 residues. Germline assignment: CDR1 SGHNT and CDR2 YYREEE (reference sequence). V trimming: 4 bases; J trimming: 8 bases; junction bases outside the gene matches: 14. The CDR3 region is CASSPGGRQGAREKLFF. As DNA, the CDR3 is TGTGCCAGCAGCCCGGGGGGCCGACAGGGGGCAAGGGAAAAACTGTTTTTT.